The 15 T cell receptor beta chains presented below share a single source sample, sequenced in a study of OX40 agonist ivuxolimab in advanced cancers. Profiled with immunoSEQ multiplex PCR; TCRdb holds only in-frame clones, not every one. The sample includes approximately 100,000 clones, around nine tenths of them seen just once. The sequencing here drew on CD4+ or CD8+ T cells sorted from blood, taken in a trial of the OX40 agonist ivuxolimab. The receptor source for this set is an adult with an advanced solid tumor such as melanoma, head and neck, liver or kidney cancer.

This chain links TRBV28 with TRBJ1-2; D ambiguous. V was trimmed by 5 bases and J by 8 bases, leaving 9 bases between them. Germline V CDR1 and CDR2: MDHEN, SYDVKM. CDR3 length: 11 amino acids. The CDR3 loop is CASSISRGYTF. DNA for the CDR3: TGTGCCAGCAGTATTAGCAGGGGCTACACCTTC.

V gene TRBV20-1 combines with J gene TRBJ2-3; D is unresolved. Between the trimmed V and J ends, which lost 6 bases and 3 bases, there was a span of 7 bases. The CDR3 loop spans 11 amino acids. The germline CDR1 and CDR2 sequences are DFQATT and SNEGSKA (reference sequence). This CDR3 is CSAQRTDTQYF. DNA of the CDR3: TGCAGTGCGCAAAGGACAGATACGCAGTATTTT.

This clone is medium-sized within its sample. This rearrangement joins TRBV30 to TRBJ1-2, with D tentatively TRBD1 (6 bases). The V end was cut by 4 bases, the J end by 6 bases, with 18 bases between. Germline V gene data show CDR1 as GTSNPN and CDR2 as SVGIG (reference sequence). The CDR3 has 14 residues. The CDR3 sequence is CAWTAPEGGHGYTF. In DNA form, the CDR3 reads TGTGCCTGGACCGCACCGGAGGGGGGGCATGGCTACACCTTC. The variable domain in full, with the rest retrieved from reference TRBV30 and TRBJ1-2, is SQTIHQWPATLVQPVGSPLSLECTVEGTSNPNLYWYRQAAGRGLQLLFYSVGIGQISSEVPQNLSASRPQDRQFILSSKKLLLSDSGFYLCAWTAPEGGHGYTFGSGTRLTVV.

This clone was observed a single time. This sequence joins TRBV5-1 and TRBJ1-5; possibly TRBD1 for D (6 bases). Per the germline V gene, CDR1 is SGHRS and CDR2 is YFSETQ. V lost 4 bases and J 4 bases, leaving 9 bases between the germline ends. CDR3 length: 13 residues. This chain's CDR3 is CASSPQGNQPQHF. Written as DNA, the CDR3 is TGCGCCAGCAGCCCACAGGGAAATCAGCCCCAGCATTTT.

The V gene is TRBV7-2, the J gene TRBJ1-6, with D perhaps matching TRBD1 (5 bases). Germline CDR1 and CDR2: SGHTA and FQGNSA. This CDR3 is 18 amino acids long. The V and J ends lost 6 bases and 0 bases respectively, with 18 bases between them. The CDR3 region is CASRAGSPADSYNSPLHF. The CDR3 bases are TGTGCCAGCAGGGCAGGGTCCCCAGCTGACTCCTATAATTCACCCCTCCACTTT. Together with reference TRBV7-2 and TRBJ1-6, the CDR3 gives the full variable domain: GAGVSQSPSNKVTEKGKDVELRCDPISGHTALYWYRQSLGQGLEFLIYFQGNSAPDKSGLPSDRFSAERTGGSVSTLTIQRTQQEDSAVYLCASRAGSPADSYNSPLHFGNGTRLTVT.

The chain employs TRBV2 and TRBJ1-2, with 8 bases lining up with TRBD1. Germline V gene sequence: CDR1 SNHLY, CDR2 FYNNEI. V was clipped by 8 bases and J by 7 bases; unmatched bases: 12. The CDR3 loop spans 14 amino acids. The DNA of the CDR3 is TGTGCCAGCGAATATACAGGGGGGGCGGGTGGCTACACCTTC. Translating it yields CASEYTGGAGGYTF. Full variable domain (missing parts from reference TRBV2 and TRBJ1-2): EPEVTQTPSHQVTQMGQEVILRCVPISNHLYFYWYRQILGQKVEFLVSFYNNEISEKSEIFDDQFSVERPDGSNFTLKIRSTKLEDSAMYFCASEYTGGAGGYTFGSGTRLTVV.

This rearrangement joins TRBV5-4 to TRBJ2-5; 9 positions agree with TRBD2. The V segment lost 0 bases and the J segment 3 bases; nucleotides outside the gene matches: 3. Germline loops: CDR1 SGHNT, CDR2 YYREEE (reference sequence). The CDR3 sequence is 15 residues long. The CDR3, as DNA: TGTGCCAGCAGCTTGGGGGGACTAGCCGAAGAGACCCAGTACTTC. It is translated as CASSLGGLAEETQYF. Variable domain in full (rest from reference TRBV5-4 and TRBJ2-5): ETGVTQSPTHLIKTRGQQVTLRCSSQSGHNTVSWYQQALGQGPQFIFQYYREEENGRGNFPPRFSGLQFPNYSSELNVNALELDDSALYLCASSLGGLAEETQYFGPGTRLLVL.

This chain connects TRBV5-1 to TRBJ2-1; 14 nucleotides agree with TRBD2. The junction had 15 bases not matched to a gene; V was cut back by 5 bases and J by 2 bases. Germline V gives CDR1 SGHRS, CDR2 YFSETQ. The length of the CDR3 is 20 residues. This CDR3 is CASSGQPGLAGALTYNEQFF. In DNA, the CDR3 is TGCGCCAGCAGTGGCCAACCGGGACTAGCGGGGGCCCTTACCTACAATGAGCAGTTCTTC.

J is TRBJ2-1 and V is TRBV19; D is unresolved. V was clipped by 10 bases and J by 4 bases, with 14 bases between them. Germline assignment: CDR1 LNHDA and CDR2 SQIVND (reference sequence). The CDR3 extends over 13 amino acids. The CDR3 DNA sequence: TGTGCCACTACCGGGCCGACTTACAATGAGCAGTTCTTC. Its protein product is CATTGPTYNEQFF.

A remark on this clone: At one end the junction does not follow the germline gene, possibly because of a read error. The chain links TRBV7-7 to TRBJ2-3; D is possibly TRBD2 (6 bases). The CDR3 has 13 residues. In germline, CDR1 is SSHAT, CDR2 FNYEAQ (reference sequence). This CDR3 is CASSLAEEDTQYF. DNA of the CDR3: TGTGCTAGCAGCTTAGCGGAGGAGGATACGCAGTATTTT. Full variable domain (remainder filled in from reference TRBV7-7 and TRBJ2-3): GAGVSQSPRYKVTKRGQDVTLRCDPISSHATLYWYQQALGQGPEFLTYFNYEAQPDKSGLPSDRFSAERPEGSISTLTIQRTEQRDSAMYRCASSLAEEDTQYFGPGTRLTVL.

The V and J genes are TRBV5-6 and TRBJ2-7, with TRBD2 identical over 7 bases. The CDR3 loop spans 19 amino acids. Germline V lookup: CDR1 SGHDT, CDR2 YYEEEE. After removal of 0 bases from V and 0 bases from J, the junction contained 15 bases not matched to a gene. Here the CDR3 DNA reads TGTGCCAGCAGCTTGGCTCGGCTAGCGGCGAGTTTCATCTCCTACGAGCAGTACTTC. The encoded protein is CASSLARLAASFISYEQYF.

This clone was found once. This sequence joins TRBV1 and TRBJ2-5; the DNA was not compared with TRBD2, the D call given in the table. TRBV1 is given as a pseudogene. The CDR3 is made up of 17 amino acids. CDR3 region: CTSSQEGGGRGQETQYF. CDR3 coding DNA: TGCACCAGCAGCCAAGAGGGAGGGGGGAGAGGGCAAGAGACCCAGTACTTC.

The rearrangement joins TRBV28 to TRBJ1-1; 8 positions match TRBD1. The germline CDR1 and CDR2 sequences are MDHEN and SYDVKM. The CDR3 covers 12 residues. With 8 bases clipped from V and 3 bases from J, the junction kept 2 bases outside the gene matches. The CDR3 is CASEDRDTEAFF. For the CDR3, the DNA is TGTGCCAGCGAGGACAGGGACACTGAAGCTTTCTTT.

As concerns this clone: The same CDR3 can be traced to other DNA sequences in this sample. The V and J genes are TRBV5-1 and TRBJ2-5; 11 bases fit TRBD1. V lost 4 bases and J lost 2; bases outside the gene matches: 7. The CDR3 totals 16 residues. Germline V CDR1 and CDR2: SGHRS, YFSETQ. CDR3 loop: CASSHSGTGGQETQYF. The DNA for the CDR3 is TGCGCCAGCAGCCACTCCGGGACAGGGGGTCAAGAGACCCAGTACTTC.

The V gene is TRBV19, the J gene TRBJ1-5, with D uncertain. CDR3 length: 14 amino acids. V was cut by 3 bases and J by 3 bases, with 9 bases left in between. Germline V CDR1 and CDR2: LNHDA, SQIVND (reference sequence). CDR3 protein: CASSMYSYNQPQHF. The CDR3 nucleotides are TGTGCCAGTAGTATGTACAGTTACAATCAGCCCCAGCATTTT.